Each of the 2 T cell receptor beta chains below was sequenced from the same sample in a study of T-cell reconstitution after alpha-beta-depleted transplantation in children. The TCRbeta library was prepared with unique molecular identifiers. One entry per CDR3 protein, called by TCRdb with MiXCR from the PCR reads. The sample lists about a million distinct CDR3 sequences; about 29% were seen once. The specimen was PBMCs, mostly from graft donor cells, collected 360 days after TCRalphabeta/CD19-depleted stem cell transplant. The receptors originated from a boy in the first two years of life who had a stem cell transplant for SCID, so the T cells may come from the graft donor.

The genes are TRBV11-2 and TRBJ2-7; D gene uncertain. The CDR3 sequence is 14 residues long. Trimming left V 0 bases short and J 3 bases short, with 9 bases between. Germline values: CDR1 SGHAT, CDR2 FQNNGV. CDR3 sequence reads: CASSLEIMGYEQYF. The CDR3 nucleotides are TGTGCCAGCAGCTTAGAAATAATGGGCTACGAGCAGTACTTC.

This clonotype was detected only a few times. This chain connects TRBV5-1 to TRBJ1-1; 7 nucleotides match TRBD1. The CDR3 sequence is 13 residues long. Trimming took 4 bases from V and 7 from J; bases not matched to a gene: 7. Germline values: CDR1 SGHRS, CDR2 YFSETQ. The CDR3 spells CASSPSWTGEAFF. The CDR3 DNA follows: TGCGCCAGCAGCCCAAGTTGGACAGGTGAAGCTTTCTTT.